This TCR beta chain was observed in a study of vaccination and CD4 T cells after COVID-19. About the research overall: Sampling after COVID took place at a median of about 98 days (range 35 to 161) following diagnosis. No peptide, an HIV-1 Nef pool, or a CEFX pool was what each control culture received.

Sequence data for DNA of cultured CD4+ T cells were generated by the Oncomine TCR Beta short-read assay. TCRdb called the PCR reads again in MiXCR, with one record for every CDR3 protein. Of roughly 15,000 distinct CDR3 sequences listed, 26% are singletons. Turning to this clonotype: The antigen is not known.

Study-wide results and caveats: Clonotypes reactive to SARS-CoV-2 had a median that went up from roughly 21 to 40, but not significantly.

V lost 0 bases, J lost 4 bases, and 18 bases lay in between. The germline gives CDR1 SGDLS, CDR2 YYNGEE. CDR3 length: 17 residues. Treatment described: roughly nine-day PBMC culture with coronavirus spike peptide pools or control peptides (ViraFEST assay). ViraFEST grew antigen-specific T cells using peptide pools, then sequenced TCRs. The rearrangement links TRBV9 to TRBJ2-3; D might be TRBD1 (6 bases). This sequence originates from a human donor with COVID-19. The sequenced sample was cultured CD4+ T cells from blood. CDR3 DNA: TGTGCCAGCAGCGTAGGTAGTGGGACAAGCTATTCAGATACGCAGTATTTT. It yields the protein CASSVGSGTSYSDTQYF.